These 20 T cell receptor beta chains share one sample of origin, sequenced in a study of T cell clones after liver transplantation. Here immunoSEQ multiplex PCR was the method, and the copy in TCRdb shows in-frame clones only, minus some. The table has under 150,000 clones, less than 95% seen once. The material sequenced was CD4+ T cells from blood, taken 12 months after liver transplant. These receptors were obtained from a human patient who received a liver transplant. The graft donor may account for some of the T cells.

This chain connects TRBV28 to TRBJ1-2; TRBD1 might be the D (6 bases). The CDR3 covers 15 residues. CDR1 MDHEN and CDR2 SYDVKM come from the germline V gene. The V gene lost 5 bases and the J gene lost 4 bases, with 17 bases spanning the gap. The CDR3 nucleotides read TGTGCCAGCAGTACCCCCGGGGGGCGCTTCTATGGCTACACCTTC. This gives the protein CASSTPGGRFYGYTF.

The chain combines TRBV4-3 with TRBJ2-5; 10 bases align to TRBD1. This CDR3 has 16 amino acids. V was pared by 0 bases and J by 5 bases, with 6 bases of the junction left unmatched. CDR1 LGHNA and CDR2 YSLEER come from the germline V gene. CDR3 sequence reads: CASSQDSGTGVETQYF. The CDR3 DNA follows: TGCGCCAGCAGCCAAGACTCCGGGACAGGGGTGGAGACCCAGTACTTC.

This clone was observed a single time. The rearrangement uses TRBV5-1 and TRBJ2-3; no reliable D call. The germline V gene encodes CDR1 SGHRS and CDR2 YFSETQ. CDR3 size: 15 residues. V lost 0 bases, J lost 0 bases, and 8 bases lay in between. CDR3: CASSLEATSTDTQYF. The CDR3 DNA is TGCGCCAGCAGCTTGGAAGCGACTAGCACAGATACGCAGTATTTT.

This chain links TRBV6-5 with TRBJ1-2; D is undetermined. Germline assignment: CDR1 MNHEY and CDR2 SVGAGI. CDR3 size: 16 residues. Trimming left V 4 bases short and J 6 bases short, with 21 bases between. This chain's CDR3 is CASSFGIGEAPDGYTF. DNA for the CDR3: TGTGCCAGCAGTTTCGGGATTGGGGAAGCCCCTGATGGCTACACCTTC.

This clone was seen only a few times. CDR3 in DNA: TGCGCCAGCAGCTCGGCCTGGCAGGGTAACACTGAAGCTTTCTTT. Translating gives CASSSAWQGNTEAFF. The rearrangement uses TRBV5-1 and TRBJ1-1; maybe TRBD1 (5 bases). The CDR3 totals 15 residues. The V and J ends lost 3 bases and 2 bases respectively, with 14 bases between them. Looked up from germline, CDR1 is SGHRS and CDR2 is YFSETQ.

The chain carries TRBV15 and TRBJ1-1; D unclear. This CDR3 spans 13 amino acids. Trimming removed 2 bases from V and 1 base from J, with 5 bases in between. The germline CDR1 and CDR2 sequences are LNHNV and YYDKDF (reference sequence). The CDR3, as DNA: TGTGCCACCAGCAGACAGAAGAACACTGAAGCTTTCTTT. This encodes CATSRQKNTEAFF.

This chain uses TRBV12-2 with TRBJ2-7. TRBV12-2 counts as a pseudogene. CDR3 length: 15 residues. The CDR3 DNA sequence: TGTGCAAGTCGCCAAACCCTGGATGGGGTTGACGAGCAGTACTTC. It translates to CASRQTLDGVDEQYF.

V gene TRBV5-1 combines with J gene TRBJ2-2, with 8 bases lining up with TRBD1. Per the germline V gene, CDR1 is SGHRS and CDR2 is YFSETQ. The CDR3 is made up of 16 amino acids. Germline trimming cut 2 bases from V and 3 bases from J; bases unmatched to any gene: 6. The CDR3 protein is CASSFRQGADTGELFF. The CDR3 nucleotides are TGCGCCAGCAGCTTTCGGCAGGGGGCCGACACCGGGGAGCTGTTTTTT.

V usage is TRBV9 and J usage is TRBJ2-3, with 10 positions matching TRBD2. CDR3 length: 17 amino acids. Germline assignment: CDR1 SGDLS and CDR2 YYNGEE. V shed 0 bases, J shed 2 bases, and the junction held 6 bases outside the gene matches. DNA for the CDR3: TGTGCCAGCAGCGTAGGAGCTAGCGGGAGTAACACAGATACGCAGTATTTT. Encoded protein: CASSVGASGSNTDTQYF.

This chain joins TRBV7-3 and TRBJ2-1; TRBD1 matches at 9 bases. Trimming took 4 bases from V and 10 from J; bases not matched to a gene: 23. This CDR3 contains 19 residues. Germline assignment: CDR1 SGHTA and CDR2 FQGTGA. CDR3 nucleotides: TGTGCCAGCAGCTCTGGACAGGGGTTGAACGGCGGGAGAGACGAAGAGCAGTTCTTC. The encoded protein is CASSSGQGLNGGRDEEQFF.

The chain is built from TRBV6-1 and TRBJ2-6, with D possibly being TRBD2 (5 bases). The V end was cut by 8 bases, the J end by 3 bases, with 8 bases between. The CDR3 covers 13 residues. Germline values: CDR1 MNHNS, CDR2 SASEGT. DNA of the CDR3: TGTGCCAGCGAGAGGGTTGGGGCCAACGTCCTGACTTTC. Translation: CASERVGANVLTF.

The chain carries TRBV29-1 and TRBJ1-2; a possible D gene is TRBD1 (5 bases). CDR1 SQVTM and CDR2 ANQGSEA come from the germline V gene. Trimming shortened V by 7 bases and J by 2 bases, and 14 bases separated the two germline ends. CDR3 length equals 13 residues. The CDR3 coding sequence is TGCAGCGCAAGGGACGCTCCGAACTATGGCTACACCTTC. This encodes CSARDAPNYGYTF.

In nucleotides, the CDR3 is TGTGCCAGCAGTCAGGACAGGGGGCTTGACGAGCAGTACTTC. Amino acid sequence: CASSQDRGLDEQYF. J is TRBJ2-7 and V is TRBV6-5, with 11 nucleotides matching TRBD1. This CDR3 spans 14 amino acids. V gave up 5 bases and J gave up 5 bases; unmatched junction bases: 5. The V gene's germline CDR1 is MNHEY and CDR2 SVGAGI.

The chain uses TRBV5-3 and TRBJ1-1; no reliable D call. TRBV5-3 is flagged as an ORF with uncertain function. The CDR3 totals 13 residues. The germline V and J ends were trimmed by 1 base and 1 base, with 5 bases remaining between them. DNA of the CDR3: TGTGCCAGAAGCTTGCAGGAGAACACTGAAGCTTTCTTT. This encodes CARSLQENTEAFF.

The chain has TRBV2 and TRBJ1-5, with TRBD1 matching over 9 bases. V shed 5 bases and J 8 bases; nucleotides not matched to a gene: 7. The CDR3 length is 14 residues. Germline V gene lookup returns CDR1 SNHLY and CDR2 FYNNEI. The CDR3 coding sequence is TGTGCCAGCAGTTGGGACAGGGAAGGGGAGCCCCAGCATTTT. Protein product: CASSWDREGEPQHF.

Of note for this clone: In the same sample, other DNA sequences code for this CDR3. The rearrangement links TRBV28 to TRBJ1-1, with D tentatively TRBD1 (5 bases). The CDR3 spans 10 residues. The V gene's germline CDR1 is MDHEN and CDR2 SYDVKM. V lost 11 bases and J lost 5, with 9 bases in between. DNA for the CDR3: TGTGCCTCGGGGCGGACTGAAGCTTTCTTT. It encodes CASGRTEAFF.

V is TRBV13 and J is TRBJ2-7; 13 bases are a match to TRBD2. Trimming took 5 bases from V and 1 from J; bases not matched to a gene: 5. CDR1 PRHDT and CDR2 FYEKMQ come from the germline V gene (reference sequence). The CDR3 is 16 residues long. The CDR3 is CASSRGLAGLSYEQYF. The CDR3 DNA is TGTGCCAGCAGCCGGGGACTAGCGGGACTGTCCTACGAGCAGTACTTC.

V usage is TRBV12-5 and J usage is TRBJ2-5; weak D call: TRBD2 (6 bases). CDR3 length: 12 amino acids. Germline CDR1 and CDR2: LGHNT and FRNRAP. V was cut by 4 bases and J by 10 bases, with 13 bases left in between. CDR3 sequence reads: CASGSNPGLQYF. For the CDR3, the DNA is TGTGCTAGTGGTTCGAATCCGGGACTCCAGTACTTC. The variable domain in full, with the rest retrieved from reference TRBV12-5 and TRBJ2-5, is DARVTQTPRHKVTEMGQEVTMRCQPILGHNTVFWYRQTMMQGLELLAYFRNRAPLDDSGMPKDRFSAEMPDATLATLKIQPSEPRDSAVYFCASGSNPGLQYFGPGTRLLVL.

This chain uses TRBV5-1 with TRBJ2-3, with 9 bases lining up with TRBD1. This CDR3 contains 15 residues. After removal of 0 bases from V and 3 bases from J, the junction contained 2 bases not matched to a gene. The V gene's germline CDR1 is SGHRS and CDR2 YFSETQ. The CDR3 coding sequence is TGCGCCAGCAGCTTGGGGGACAGGGCGACAGATACGCAGTATTTT. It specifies CASSLGDRATDTQYF.

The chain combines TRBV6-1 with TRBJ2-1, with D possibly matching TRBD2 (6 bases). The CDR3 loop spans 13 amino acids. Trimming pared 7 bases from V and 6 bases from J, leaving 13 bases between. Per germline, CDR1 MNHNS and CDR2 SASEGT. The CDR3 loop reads CASNPGRFNEQFF. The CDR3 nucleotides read TGTGCCAGCAACCCAGGGAGGTTCAATGAGCAGTTCTTC.